The 20 T cell receptor beta chains below all came from one sample that was sequenced in a study of T cell repertoires in cytomegalovirus infection. Each CDR3 protein gets one entry after TCRdb re-called the reads with MiXCR. This table has roughly 730,000 distinct CDR3 sequences, around 35% appearing once. Their antigens are not known. Material: cultured PBMCs, obtained from culture after CMV antigen stimulation. Source of these receptors: a human donor in good health (CMV status not recorded). Some clones in this sample may be carry-over from other donors' samples.

The J gene is TRBJ2-2, the V gene TRBV11-2, with D perhaps matching TRBD2 (6 bases). The CDR3 runs 15 residues. Trimming cost V 3 bases and J 4 bases, with 12 bases left between them. Germline V gene data show CDR1 as SGHAT and CDR2 as FQNNGV. This CDR3 is CASSLRGIGTGELFF. The CDR3 DNA reads TGTGCCAGCAGCTTGCGGGGAATCGGCACCGGGGAGCTGTTTTTT.

This clonotype was recorded a few times. The rearrangement links TRBV12-3 or TRBV12-4 to TRBJ2-7; D is uncertain. CDR3 length: 14 residues. V was clipped by 2 bases and J by 5 bases, with 13 bases between them. The DNA of the CDR3 is TGTGCCAGCAGTTTATACCGTAATACCCACGAGCAGTACTTC. The encoded protein is CASSLYRNTHEQYF.

The chain links TRBV7-2 to TRBJ2-2; D not resolved. Germline V gives CDR1 SGHTA, CDR2 FQGNSA. V gave up 7 bases and J gave up 6 bases, with 12 bases separating them. The CDR3 consists of 13 residues. CDR3: CASTPNPSGELFF. In DNA, the CDR3 is TGTGCCAGCACCCCAAACCCATCCGGGGAGCTGTTTTTT.

The rearrangement joins TRBV6-2 or TRBV6-3 to TRBJ2-3; D remains ambiguous. The germline gives CDR1 MNHEY, CDR2 SVGEGT. The V end was cut by 6 bases, the J end by 0 bases, with 4 bases between. This CDR3 is built from 12 residues. CDR3 nucleotides: TGTGCCAGCAGGCCAAGCACAGATACGCAGTATTTT. Translation: CASRPSTDTQYF.

A few counts support this clonotype. The V and J genes are TRBV29-1 and TRBJ2-3; tentative D call: TRBD1 (6 bases). V was trimmed by 3 bases and J by 3 bases, leaving 13 bases between them. This CDR3 is 14 amino acids long. The germline V gene has CDR1 SQVTM and CDR2 ANQGSEA. The CDR3 spells CSVEVPRGTDTQYF. CDR3 nucleotides: TGCAGCGTTGAGGTTCCCAGGGGTACAGATACGCAGTATTTT.

In this sample, this clonotype turned up a few times. This rearrangement joins TRBV15 to TRBJ2-7, with a tentative D call TRBD1 (6 bases). Germline loops: CDR1 LNHNV, CDR2 YYDKDF (reference sequence). This CDR3 has 15 amino acids. The V end lost 0 bases, the J end lost 1 base, and 10 bases lay between the germline ends. The CDR3 here is CATSRELTGSYEQYF. The DNA for the CDR3 is TGTGCCACCAGCAGAGAACTCACAGGGTCCTACGAGCAGTACTTC. The full variable domain, rest sourced from reference TRBV15 and TRBJ2-7, is DAMVIQNPRYQVTQFGKPVTLSCSQTLNHNVMYWYQQKSSQAPKLLFHYYDKDFNNEADTPDNFQSRRPNTSFCFLDIRSPGLGDTAMYLCATSRELTGSYEQYFGPGTRLTVT.

The chain joins TRBV28 to TRBJ2-5; D possibly corresponds to TRBD2 (5 bases). Germline V gives CDR1 MDHEN, CDR2 SYDVKM. The CDR3 length is 13 residues. Trimming took off 6 bases at V and 3 bases at J, with 11 bases between the two ends. The CDR3 DNA follows: TGTGCCAGCAGATGGACGGGAAAAGAGACCCAGTACTTC. It translates to CASRWTGKETQYF.

The gene calls are TRBV5-1 and TRBJ2-3, with no clear D. With 0 bases removed from V and 3 bases from J, the gap between germline ends came to 11 bases. CDR1 and CDR2 from the germline V gene are SGHRS and YFSETQ. The CDR3 extends over 15 amino acids. The CDR3 sequence: CASSLEFAGTDTQYF. The CDR3 coding sequence is TGCGCCAGCAGCTTGGAATTTGCAGGAACAGATACGCAGTATTTT.

This clonotype came up a few times. The CDR3 is CASSRTSGGTRQYF. In DNA, the CDR3 is TGTGCCAGCAGTCGGACTAGCGGGGGGACACGGCAGTATTTT. The chain carries TRBV6-6 and TRBJ2-3; 14 bases align to TRBD2. The trim removed 5 bases at V and 11 bases at J, leaving 6 bases unmatched. CDR1 is MNHNY, CDR2 SVGAGI, per germline (reference sequence). The CDR3 loop spans 14 amino acids.

In its sample, this clonotype was seen a few times. The V and J genes are TRBV7-2 and TRBJ2-1, with 12 bases matching TRBD2. The trim removed 6 bases at V and 5 bases at J, leaving 17 bases unmatched. The CDR3 length is 19 residues. Germline values: CDR1 SGHTA, CDR2 FQGNSA. DNA for the CDR3: TGTGCCAGCAGATATGGTGTGGCTAGCGGGGGGGGACTCCACAATGAGCAGTTCTTC. Translating it yields CASRYGVASGGGLHNEQFF.

The chain links TRBV14 to TRBJ1-1; weak D call: TRBD1 (6 bases). Between the trimmed V and J ends, which lost 1 base and 5 bases, there was a span of 17 bases. This CDR3 region has 16 residues. Germline V gives CDR1 SGHDN, CDR2 FVKESK. The CDR3 protein is CASSQGSTGGGTEAFF. The CDR3 DNA is TGTGCCAGCAGCCAAGGATCCACAGGAGGGGGGACTGAAGCTTTCTTT.

The rearrangement joins TRBV19 to TRBJ2-4; maybe TRBD2 (6 bases). The CDR3 is made up of 13 amino acids. V lost 4 bases and J lost 7, with 11 bases in between. Germline values: CDR1 LNHDA, CDR2 SQIVND (reference sequence). The CDR3 coding sequence is TGTGCCAGTAGTAGCGGGGAGGACAACATTCAGTACTTC. Translation: CASSSGEDNIQYF.

The gene calls are TRBV19 and TRBJ1-1; unclear D gene. V was clipped by 3 bases and J by 8 bases, with 7 bases between them. The CDR3 spans 11 residues. Germline CDR1 and CDR2: LNHDA and SQIVND (reference sequence). The CDR3 reads CASSIRQEAFF. CDR3 coding DNA: TGTGCCAGTAGTATTCGGCAAGAAGCTTTCTTT. The variable domain in full, with the rest retrieved from reference TRBV19 and TRBJ1-1, is DGGITQSPKYLFRKEGQNVTLSCEQNLNHDAMYWYRQDPGQGLRLIYYSQIVNDFQKGDIAEGYSVSREKKESFPLTVTSAQKNPTAFYLCASSIRQEAFFGQGTRLTVV.

There are a few counts of this clonotype. A much larger clone lies one base from this, so it may be a read error. The chain combines TRBV6-1 with TRBJ2-1; D unresolved. CDR1 is MNHNS, CDR2 SASEGT, per germline. The CDR3 length is 11 residues. Trimming took off 7 bases at V and 3 bases at J, with 4 bases between the two ends. The DNA of the CDR3 is TGTGCCAGCAACCACTACAATGAGCAGTTCTTC. This sequence encodes CASNHYNEQFF.

The chain is built from TRBV2 and TRBJ1-1; 7 bases agree with TRBD1. Trimming removed 5 bases from V and 6 bases from J; junction bases left unmatched: 9. In germline, CDR1 is SNHLY, CDR2 FYNNEI. This CDR3 contains 14 residues. Here the CDR3 reads CASSPDRATAEAFF. CDR3 nucleotide sequence: TGTGCCAGCAGTCCTGACAGGGCCACCGCTGAAGCTTTCTTT.

Points on this clonotype: Possible read error: a much larger clone is one base away. The chain employs TRBV7-2 and TRBJ2-5, with a possible D match to TRBD1 (6 bases). This CDR3 contains 16 residues. Trimming took off 5 bases at V and 1 base at J, with 17 bases between the two ends. Germline CDR1 is SGHTA and CDR2 is FQGNSA. CDR3 nucleotide sequence: TGTGCCAGCAGCCAGGGGTACGTCCAGTTCCAAGAGACCCAGTACTTC. This sequence encodes CASSQGYVQFQETQYF.

This chain connects TRBV6-2 or TRBV6-3 to TRBJ2-5; 9 bases are shared with TRBD2. This CDR3 has 16 residues. Losses at the gene ends were 2 bases for V and 2 bases for J; bases not matched to a gene: 6. CDR1 is MNHEY and CDR2 is SVGEGT in the germline V gene. The CDR3 coding sequence is TGTGCCAGCAGTTACCCTCCTAGCGGGATACAAGAGACCCAGTACTTC. Protein: CASSYPPSGIQETQYF.

In this sample, this clonotype turned up many times. The chain recombines TRBV7-2 with TRBJ1-1; possibly TRBD1 for D (6 bases). The CDR3 runs 13 residues. Trimming removed 4 bases from V and 6 bases from J, with 12 bases in between. The germline V gene has CDR1 SGHTA and CDR2 FQGNSA. The CDR3 is CASSSRGGAEAFF. The CDR3 nucleotides are TGTGCCAGCAGCTCAAGGGGGGGCGCTGAAGCTTTCTTT.

The genes are TRBV7-2 and TRBJ2-3; the match to TRBD2 covers 9 bases. This CDR3 contains 16 residues. V gave up 4 bases and J gave up 0 bases; unmatched junction bases: 5. Per the germline V gene, CDR1 is SGHTA and CDR2 is FQGNSA. The CDR3 DNA sequence: TGTGCCAGCAGCTCCGTAGCGGGGGCGAGCACAGATACGCAGTATTTT. Translated: CASSSVAGASTDTQYF.

This clonotype was seen repeatedly, ten times or more. The V call is TRBV7-2, the J call TRBJ2-6; the D gene could be TRBD1 or TRBD2 (5 bases each). V was pared by 7 bases and J by 1 base, with 8 bases between. The germline gives CDR1 SGHTA, CDR2 FQGNSA. The CDR3 spans 14 residues. CDR3 protein: CASTRGSGANVLTF. CDR3 DNA: TGTGCCAGCACGAGGGGTTCTGGGGCCAACGTCCTGACTTTC.